This T cell receptor beta chain was found in a study of cytomegalovirus exposure and HLA in healthy donors. PCR was performed using 60 Vbeta and 13 Jbeta primers. Profiling relied on immunoSEQ multiplex PCR, and the TCRdb table lists in-frame clones only, not all of them. In all, the sample yields some 72,000 clones. Germline CDR1 MNHNY, CDR2 SVGAGI (reference sequence). V lost 5 bases, J lost 2 bases, and 9 bases lay in between. The CDR3 is 13 residues long. The receptor was isolated from a man aged 25-40 years in good health and CMV-seronegative. Sequencing used PBMCs. V and J are TRBV6-6 and TRBJ1-2; no clear D gene. CDR3 region: CASSRAGNYGYTF. CDR3 DNA: TGTGCCAGCAGTCGAGCAGGAAACTATGGCTACACCTTC.